This T cell receptor beta chain comes out of a study of cytomegalovirus exposure and HLA in healthy donors. Germline V gene lookup returns CDR1 MNHEY and CDR2 SVGAGI. Germline trimming cut 2 bases from V and 6 bases from J; bases unmatched to any gene: 4. The CDR3 spans 14 residues. General study results and limits: Researchers catalogued approximately 160 TCR beta chains as cytomegalovirus-associated.

The PCR made use of 60 Vbeta and 13 Jbeta primers. The repertoire was sequenced with immunoSEQ multiplex PCR; TCRdb's copy has only in-frame clones and lacks some. The table shows under 150,000 clones, with around 70% occurring only once. A few counts support this clone. Its antigen is still unknown. The sequenced material came from PBMCs. The sequence derives from a middle-aged man in good health and CMV-seronegative. The chain employs TRBV6-5 and TRBJ2-7, with TRBD2 identical over 10 bases. The chain's CDR3 is CASSYSGGAAEQYF. In nucleotides, the CDR3 is TGTGCCAGCAGTTACAGCGGGGGGGCCGCCGAGCAGTACTTC.